The T cell receptor beta chain described here comes from a study of beta chain features in type 1 diabetes. This clone has just a few counts. As yet, its antigen is unknown. The V gene's germline CDR1 is GTSNPN and CDR2 SVGIG (reference sequence). With 5 bases clipped from V and 0 bases from J, the junction kept 7 bases outside the gene matches. The CDR3 length is 14 residues. The study, taken as a whole, reports: All four CD4+ subsets from Type 1 diabetes patients carried moderately but significantly shorter TCRB CDR3s.

Sequencing targeted expressed TCRB transcripts, as all isolated RNA had been reverse transcribed. An average near 3.57 million reads came from naive, central memory and regulatory T cell samples. Assay: immunoSEQ multiplex PCR; the TCRdb copy retains only in-frame clones and omits some. The table lists about 710,000 clones, 11% to 15% of them singletons, with roughly 0.04% in the top ten. CD4+ naive, central memory, regulatory and stem cell-like memory subsets were isolated by sorting on CD45RO/CCR7/CD25/CD127/CD95/CD27. The V call is TRBV30, the J call TRBJ2-7; 7 bases map to TRBD1. What was sequenced was naive CD4+ T cells from blood. This TCR came from a man between 18 and 35 years old with type 1 diabetes. The CDR3: CAWPRRTGSYEQYF. The CDR3 coding sequence is TGTGCCTGGCCCAGACGGACAGGCTCCTACGAGCAGTACTTC.